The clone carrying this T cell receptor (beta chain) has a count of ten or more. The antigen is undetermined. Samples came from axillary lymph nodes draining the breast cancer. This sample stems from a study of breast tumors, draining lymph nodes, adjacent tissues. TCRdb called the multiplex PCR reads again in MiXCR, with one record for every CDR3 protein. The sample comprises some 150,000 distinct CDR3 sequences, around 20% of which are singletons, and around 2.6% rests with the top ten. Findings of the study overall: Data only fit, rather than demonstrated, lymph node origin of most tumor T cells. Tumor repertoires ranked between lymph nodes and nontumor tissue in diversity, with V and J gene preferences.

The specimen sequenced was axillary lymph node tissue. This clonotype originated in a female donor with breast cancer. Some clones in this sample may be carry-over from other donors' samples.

The CDR3: CATSERSLGTGELFF. The DNA of the CDR3 is TGTGCCACCAGTGAGCGGTCCCTAGGGACCGGGGAGCTGTTTTTT. The rearrangement links TRBV24-1 to TRBJ2-2; D gene unclear. The CDR3 loop spans 15 amino acids. Trimming left V 4 bases short and J 5 bases short, with 13 bases between. The germline gives CDR1 KGHDR, CDR2 SFDVKD.